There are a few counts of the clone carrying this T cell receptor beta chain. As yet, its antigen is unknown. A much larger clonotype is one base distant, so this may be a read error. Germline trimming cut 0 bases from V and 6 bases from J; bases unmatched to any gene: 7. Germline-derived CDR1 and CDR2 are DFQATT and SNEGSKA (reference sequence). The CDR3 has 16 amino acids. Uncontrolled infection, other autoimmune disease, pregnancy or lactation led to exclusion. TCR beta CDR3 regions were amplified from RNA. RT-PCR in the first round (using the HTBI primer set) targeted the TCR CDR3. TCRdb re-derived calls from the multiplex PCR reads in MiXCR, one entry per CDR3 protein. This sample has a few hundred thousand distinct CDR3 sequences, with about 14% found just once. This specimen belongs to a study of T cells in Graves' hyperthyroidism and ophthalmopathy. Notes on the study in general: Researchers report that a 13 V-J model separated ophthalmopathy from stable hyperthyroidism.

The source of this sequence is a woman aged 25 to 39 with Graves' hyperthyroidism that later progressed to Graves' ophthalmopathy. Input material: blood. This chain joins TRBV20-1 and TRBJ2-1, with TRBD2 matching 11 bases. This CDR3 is CSARDETSGACNEQFF. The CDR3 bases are TGCAGTGCTAGAGATGAGACTAGCGGGGCGTGCAATGAGCAGTTCTTC.